One T cell receptor (beta chain) is described in this entry. The sample is drawn from a study of cytomegalovirus exposure and HLA in healthy donors. The PCR contained 60 Vbeta and 13 Jbeta primers. Clones were read by immunoSEQ multiplex PCR, and TCRdb kept only the in-frame ones, dropping some. The sample has roughly 200,000 clones; roughly 76% are singletons. J was trimmed by 3 bases and V by 7 bases; bases with no gene match: 14. Germline lookup yields CDR1 MDHEN and CDR2 SYDVKM. This CDR3 comprises 16 residues. The chain is built from TRBV28 and TRBJ2-7; 8 nucleotides agree with TRBD2. The sequence was obtained from a woman in her thirties in good health and CMV-seropositive. Sequences were obtained from PBMCs. The CDR3, as DNA: TGTGCCAGCAATTTCAGGGCGGGGGGCCTTTTCTACGAGCAGTACTTC. This translates into CASNFRAGGLFYEQYF.